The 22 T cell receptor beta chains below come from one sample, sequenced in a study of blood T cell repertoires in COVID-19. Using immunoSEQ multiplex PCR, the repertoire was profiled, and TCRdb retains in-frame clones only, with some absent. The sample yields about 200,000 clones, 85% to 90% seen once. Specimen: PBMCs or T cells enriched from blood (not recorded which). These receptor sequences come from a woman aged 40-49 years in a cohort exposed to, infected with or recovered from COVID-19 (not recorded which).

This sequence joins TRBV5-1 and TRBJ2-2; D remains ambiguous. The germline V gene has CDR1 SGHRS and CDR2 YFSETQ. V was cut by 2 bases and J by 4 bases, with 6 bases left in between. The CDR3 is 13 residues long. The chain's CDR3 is CASSFDFTGELFF. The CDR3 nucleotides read TGCGCCAGCAGCTTCGACTTCACCGGGGAGCTGTTTTTT.

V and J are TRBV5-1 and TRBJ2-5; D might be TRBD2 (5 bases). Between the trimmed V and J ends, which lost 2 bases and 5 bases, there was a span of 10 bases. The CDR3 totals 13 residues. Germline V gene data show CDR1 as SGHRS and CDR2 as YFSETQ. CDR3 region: CASSLAARETQYF. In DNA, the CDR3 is TGCGCCAGCAGCTTAGCGGCTCGGGAGACCCAGTACTTC.

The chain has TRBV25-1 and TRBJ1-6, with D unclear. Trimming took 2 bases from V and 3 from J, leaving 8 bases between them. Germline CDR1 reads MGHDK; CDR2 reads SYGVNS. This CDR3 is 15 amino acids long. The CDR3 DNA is TGTGCCAGCAGTGAACGGGCGGGCTATAATTCACCCCTCCACTTT. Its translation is CASSERAGYNSPLHF.

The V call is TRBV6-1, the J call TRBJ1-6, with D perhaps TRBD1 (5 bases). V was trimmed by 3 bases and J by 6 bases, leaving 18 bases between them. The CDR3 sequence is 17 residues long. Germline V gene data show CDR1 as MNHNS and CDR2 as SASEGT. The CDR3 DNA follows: TGTGCCAGCAGTGAGCCCCTTCGGGGGTTAATTAATTCACCCCTCCACTTT. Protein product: CASSEPLRGLINSPLHF.

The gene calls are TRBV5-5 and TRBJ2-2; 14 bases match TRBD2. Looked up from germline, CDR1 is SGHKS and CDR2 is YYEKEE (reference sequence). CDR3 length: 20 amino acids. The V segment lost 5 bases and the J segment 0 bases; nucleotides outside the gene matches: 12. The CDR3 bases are TGTGCCAGCAGGGATGGACTAGCGGGGGGCGTAATCGCGAACACCGGGGAGCTGTTTTTT. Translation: CASRDGLAGGVIANTGELFF.

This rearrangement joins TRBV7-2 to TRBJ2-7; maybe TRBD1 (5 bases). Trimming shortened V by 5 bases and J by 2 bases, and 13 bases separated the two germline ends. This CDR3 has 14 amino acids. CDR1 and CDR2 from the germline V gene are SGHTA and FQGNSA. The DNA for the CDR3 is TGTGCCAGCAGCCCCCGTGGGGCTACCTACGAGCAGTACTTC. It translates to CASSPRGATYEQYF.

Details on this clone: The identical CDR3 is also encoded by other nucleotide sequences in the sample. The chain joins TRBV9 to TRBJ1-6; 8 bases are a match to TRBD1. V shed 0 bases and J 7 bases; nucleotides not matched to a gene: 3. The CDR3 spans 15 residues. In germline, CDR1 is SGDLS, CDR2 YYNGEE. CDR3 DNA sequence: TGTGCCAGCAGCGTAGTGGGGACAGGCAATTCACCCCTCCACTTT. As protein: CASSVVGTGNSPLHF.

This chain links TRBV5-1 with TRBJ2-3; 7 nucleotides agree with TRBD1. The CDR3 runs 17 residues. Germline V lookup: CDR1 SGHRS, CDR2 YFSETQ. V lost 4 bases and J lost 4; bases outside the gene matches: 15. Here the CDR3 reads CASSQNPGDRAPDTQYF. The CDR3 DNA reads TGCGCCAGCAGCCAAAACCCCGGCGACAGGGCCCCAGATACGCAGTATTTT. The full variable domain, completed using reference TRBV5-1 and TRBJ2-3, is KAGVTQTPRYLIKTRGQQVTLSCSPISGHRSVSWYQQTPGQGLQFLFEYFSETQRNKGNFPGRFSGRQFSNSRSEMNVSTLELGDSALYLCASSQNPGDRAPDTQYFGPGTRLTVL.

CDR3 coding DNA: TGTGCCAGCAGCCCCCAGGTTTTCGGTTACCAAGAGACCCAGTACTTC. This gives the protein CASSPQVFGYQETQYF. V and J are TRBV7-2 and TRBJ2-5; D remains unclear. V was cut by 5 bases and J by 0 bases, with 16 bases left in between. The CDR3 is 16 amino acids. CDR1 is SGHTA and CDR2 is FQGNSA in the germline V gene. Combining the CDR3 with reference TRBV7-2 and TRBJ2-5 gives the whole variable domain GAGVSQSPSNKVTEKGKDVELRCDPISGHTALYWYRQSLGQGLEFLIYFQGNSAPDKSGLPSDRFSAERTGGSVSTLTIQRTQQEDSAVYLCASSPQVFGYQETQYFGPGTRLLVL.

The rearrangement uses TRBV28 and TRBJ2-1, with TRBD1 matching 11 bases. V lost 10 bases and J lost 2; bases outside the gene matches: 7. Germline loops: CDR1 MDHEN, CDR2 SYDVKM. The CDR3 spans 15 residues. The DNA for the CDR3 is TGTGCCACGCAACCGGGACAGGGGGCCTACAATGAGCAGTTCTTC. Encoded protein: CATQPGQGAYNEQFF.

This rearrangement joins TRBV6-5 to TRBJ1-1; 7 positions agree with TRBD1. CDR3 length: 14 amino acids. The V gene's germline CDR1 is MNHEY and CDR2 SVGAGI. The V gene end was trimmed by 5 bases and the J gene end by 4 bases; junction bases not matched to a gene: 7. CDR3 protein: CASSRDRVGTEAFF. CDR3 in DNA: TGTGCCAGCAGTCGTGACAGGGTGGGCACTGAAGCTTTCTTT.

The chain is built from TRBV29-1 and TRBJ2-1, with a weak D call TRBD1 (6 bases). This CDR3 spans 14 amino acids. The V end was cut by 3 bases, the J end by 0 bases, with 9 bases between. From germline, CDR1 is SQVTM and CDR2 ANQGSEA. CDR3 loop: CSVDPRGSYNEQFF. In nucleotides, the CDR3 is TGCAGCGTTGACCCCAGGGGCTCCTACAATGAGCAGTTCTTC.

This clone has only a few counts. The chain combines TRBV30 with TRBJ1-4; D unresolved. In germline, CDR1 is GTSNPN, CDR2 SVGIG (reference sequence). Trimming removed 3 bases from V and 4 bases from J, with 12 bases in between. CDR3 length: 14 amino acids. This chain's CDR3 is CAWRPGYLNEKLFF. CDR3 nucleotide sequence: TGTGCCTGGAGACCAGGTTACCTTAATGAAAAACTGTTTTTT.

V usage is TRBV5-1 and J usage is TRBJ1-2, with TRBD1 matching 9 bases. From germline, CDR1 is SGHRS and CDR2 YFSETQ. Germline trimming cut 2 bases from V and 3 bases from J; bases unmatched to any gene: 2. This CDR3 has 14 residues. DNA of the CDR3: TGCGCCAGCAGCTTTCGGACAGGGGACTATGGCTACACCTTC. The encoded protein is CASSFRTGDYGYTF. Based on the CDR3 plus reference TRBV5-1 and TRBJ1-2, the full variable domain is KAGVTQTPRYLIKTRGQQVTLSCSPISGHRSVSWYQQTPGQGLQFLFEYFSETQRNKGNFPGRFSGRQFSNSRSEMNVSTLELGDSALYLCASSFRTGDYGYTFGSGTRLTVV.

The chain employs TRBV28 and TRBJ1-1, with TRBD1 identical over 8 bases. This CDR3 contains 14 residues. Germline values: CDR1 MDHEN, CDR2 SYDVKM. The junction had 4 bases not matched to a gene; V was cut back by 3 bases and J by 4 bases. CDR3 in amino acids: CASSFTGGATEAFF. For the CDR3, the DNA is TGTGCCAGCAGTTTCACAGGGGGGGCCACTGAAGCTTTCTTT. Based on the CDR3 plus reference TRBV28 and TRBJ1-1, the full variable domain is DVKVTQSSRYLVKRTGEKVFLECVQDMDHENMFWYRQDPGLGLRLIYFSYDVKMKEKGDIPEGYSVSREKKERFSLILESASTNQTSMYLCASSFTGGATEAFFGQGTRLTVV.

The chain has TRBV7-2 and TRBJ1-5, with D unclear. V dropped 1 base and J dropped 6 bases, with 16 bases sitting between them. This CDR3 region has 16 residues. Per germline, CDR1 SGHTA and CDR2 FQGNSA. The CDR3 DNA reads TGTGCCAGCAGCTTAGTGGCTGTGGGGAGGTCTCAGCCCCAGCATTTT. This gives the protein CASSLVAVGRSQPQHF.

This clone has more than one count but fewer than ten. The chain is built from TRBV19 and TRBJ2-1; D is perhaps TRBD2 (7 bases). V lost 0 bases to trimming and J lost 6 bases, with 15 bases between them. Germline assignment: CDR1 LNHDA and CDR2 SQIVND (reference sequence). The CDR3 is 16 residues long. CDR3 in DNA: TGTGCCAGTAGTATAGATATACAGGGAGGGGGCAATGAGCAGTTCTTC. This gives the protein CASSIDIQGGGNEQFF.

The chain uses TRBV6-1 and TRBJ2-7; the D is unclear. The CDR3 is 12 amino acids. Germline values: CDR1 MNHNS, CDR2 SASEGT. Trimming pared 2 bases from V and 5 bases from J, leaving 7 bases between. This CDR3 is CASSESRDEQYF. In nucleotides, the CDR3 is TGTGCCAGCAGTGAATCCCGAGACGAGCAGTACTTC.

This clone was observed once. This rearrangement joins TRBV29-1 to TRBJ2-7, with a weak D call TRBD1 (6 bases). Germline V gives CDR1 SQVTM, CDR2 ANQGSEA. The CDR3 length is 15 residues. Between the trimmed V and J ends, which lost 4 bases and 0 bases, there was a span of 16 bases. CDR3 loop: CSVVGVDRSSYEQYF. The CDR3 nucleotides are TGCAGCGTTGTTGGAGTAGACAGGAGCTCCTACGAGCAGTACTTC.

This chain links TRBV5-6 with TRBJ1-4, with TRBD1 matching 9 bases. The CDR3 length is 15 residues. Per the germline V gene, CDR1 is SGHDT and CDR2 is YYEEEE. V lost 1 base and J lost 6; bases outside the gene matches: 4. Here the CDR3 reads CASSLRGDRDEKLFF. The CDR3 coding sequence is TGTGCCAGCAGCTTGAGGGGGGACAGGGATGAAAAACTGTTTTTT.

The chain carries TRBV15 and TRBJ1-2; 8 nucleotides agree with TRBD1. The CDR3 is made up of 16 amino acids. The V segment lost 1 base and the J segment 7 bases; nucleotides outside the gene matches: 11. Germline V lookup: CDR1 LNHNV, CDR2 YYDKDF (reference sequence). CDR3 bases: TGTGCCACCAGCAGAGTGTTGCAGGGGGCGCGTGGTGGCTACACCTTC. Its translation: CATSRVLQGARGGYTF.

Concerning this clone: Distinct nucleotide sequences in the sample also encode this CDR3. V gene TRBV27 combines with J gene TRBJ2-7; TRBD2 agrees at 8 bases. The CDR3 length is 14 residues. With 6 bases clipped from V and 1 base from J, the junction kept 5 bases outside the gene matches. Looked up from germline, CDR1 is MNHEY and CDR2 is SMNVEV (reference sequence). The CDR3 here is CASSRRGASYEQYF. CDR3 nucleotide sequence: TGTGCCAGCAGCCGGCGGGGGGCTTCCTACGAGCAGTACTTC.